A single sample gave rise to the 8 T cell receptor beta chains below, sequenced in a study of shared clonotypes between healthy human individuals. TCRdb keeps only in-frame clones here, not all; method: immunoSEQ multiplex PCR. The sample includes about a million clones, approximately 77% of them seen just once. Sample: memory CD4+ T cells from PBMCs. Subset: CD45RA-negative fraction. The receptors were gathered from a man aged 18 to 29 in good health. Some clones in this sample may be carry-over from other donors' samples.

The chain links TRBV4-1 to TRBJ2-7; D possibly matches TRBD1 or TRBD2 (6 bases each). Between the trimmed V and J ends, which lost 3 bases and 7 bases, there was a span of 16 bases. The CDR3 runs 14 residues. Per the germline V gene, CDR1 is MGHRA and CDR2 is YSYEKL. CDR3 DNA sequence: TGCGCCAGCAGCCAGCCTGGTACAGGGAGGGAGCAGTACTTC. Residues: CASSQPGTGREQYF.

V and J are TRBV6-6 and TRBJ2-7, with no clear D. CDR1 is MNHNY, CDR2 SVGAGI, per germline (reference sequence). The V end was cut by 0 bases, the J end by 4 bases, with 7 bases between. CDR3 length: 13 residues. The CDR3 loop is CASSYSNPYEQYF. In DNA, the CDR3 is TGTGCCAGCAGTTACTCCAACCCGTACGAGCAGTACTTC.

The V gene is TRBV5-1, the J gene TRBJ2-7, with 11 bases identical to TRBD2. The V segment lost 4 bases and the J segment 2 bases; nucleotides outside the gene matches: 2. Germline-derived CDR1 and CDR2 are SGHRS and YFSETQ. The CDR3 spans 14 residues. CDR3 nucleotide sequence: TGCGCCAGCAGCGTTAGCGGGAGGGCCTACGAGCAGTACTTC. This codes for CASSVSGRAYEQYF.

The V gene is TRBV5-1, the J gene TRBJ2-1; D is possibly TRBD1 or TRBD2 (5 bases each). This CDR3 region has 15 residues. CDR1 is SGHRS and CDR2 is YFSETQ in the germline V gene. V was cut by 6 bases and J by 6 bases, with 19 bases left in between. As DNA, the CDR3 is TGCGCCAGCAACGTAGCCGGGGCCGCAGGCAATGAGCAGTTCTTC. Translation gives CASNVAGAAGNEQFF.

This clone turned up a few times. The CDR3 spells CASSPQPGLHNQPQHF. The CDR3 DNA is TGTGCCAGCTCGCCTCAACCGGGACTCCACAATCAGCCCCAGCATTTT. This sequence joins TRBV18 and TRBJ1-5; a possible D gene is TRBD1 (5 bases). Germline V CDR1 and CDR2: KGHSH, LQKENI. The CDR3 has 16 residues. Trimming pared 6 bases from V and 3 bases from J, leaving 18 bases between.

The rearrangement uses TRBV4-1 and TRBJ2-5, with 11 bases that match TRBD2. This CDR3 region has 17 residues. CDR1 and CDR2 from the germline V gene are MGHRA and YSYEKL. The V segment lost 3 bases and the J segment 5 bases; nucleotides outside the gene matches: 11. This chain's CDR3 is CASSQATSGSIRETQYF. CDR3 sequence (DNA): TGCGCCAGCAGCCAGGCCACTAGCGGGAGTATTAGGGAGACCCAGTACTTC.

V is TRBV30 and J is TRBJ2-1, with D unresolved. V was trimmed by 0 bases and J by 8 bases, leaving 5 bases between them. The CDR3 contains 11 residues. Germline loops: CDR1 GTSNPN, CDR2 SVGIG (reference sequence). CDR3 DNA: TGTGCCTGGAGTGTCAGACATGAGCAGTTCTTC. It yields the protein CAWSVRHEQFF.

The V and J genes are TRBV30 and TRBJ2-5, with D maybe TRBD2 (5 bases). CDR1 and CDR2 (germline): GTSNPN, SVGIG (reference sequence). The CDR3 extends over 14 amino acids. The germline V and J ends were trimmed by 0 bases and 3 bases, with 11 bases remaining between them. CDR3 DNA: TGTGCCTGGAGTGTACCGGACTTGAAAGAGACCCAGTACTTC. Encoded protein: CAWSVPDLKETQYF.